Only a few counts were recorded for the clone carrying this T cell receptor beta chain. Its antigen is not identified. This entry comes from a study of molecular identifiers for immune sequencing clone quantification. In the study overall: Replicate runs used RNA from approximately 20,000 or 100,000 naive CD8 cells, which was split five ways into aliquots, and four of those aliquots were then sequenced.

The V end was cut by 2 bases, the J end by 4 bases, with 14 bases between. The CDR3 extends over 15 amino acids. CDR1 and CDR2 from the germline V gene are SEHNR and FQNEAQ (reference sequence). A CD8+CD4-CCR7+CD45RA+ phenotype served as the sorting definition for naive CD8 T cells. Points from the study as a whole: In CMV-specific effectors, clones above 20 copies held over 99% of molecules; naive, under 1%. A single cell's spiked Jurkat TCR RNA was reportedly detectable among roughly 1 million naive cells.

Using its own MiXCR run on the PCR reads, TCRdb lists one record per CDR3 protein. Here the sample spans under 800,000 distinct CDR3 sequences, around 25% being singletons. Input material: naive CD8+ T cells from blood, with Jurkat cell RNA spiked in. Subset specified: FACS-sorted CD8+CD4-CCR7+CD45RA+ naive T cells. This chain joins TRBV7-9 and TRBJ1-1, with D hard to call. The clonotype comes from a human donor in good health. Some libraries in this study had Jurkat cell RNA spiked in. The CDR3 DNA sequence: TGTGCCAGCAGCTTAACGACGGCCCCGGGCACTGAAGCTTTCTTT. This sequence encodes CASSLTTAPGTEAFF. The whole variable domain, filled in from reference TRBV7-9 and TRBJ1-1, reads DTGVSQNPRHKITKRGQNVTFRCDPISEHNRLYWYRQTLGQGPEFLTYFQNEAQLEKSRLLSDRFSAERPKGSFSTLEIQRTEQGDSAMYLCASSLTTAPGTEAFFGQGTRLTVV.